Sequencing of this TCR beta chain was carried out in a study of tumor-infiltrating lymphocytes in primary liver carcinoma. Study-level information: Those sampled were patients whose primary liver carcinoma was treated by surgical resection. Roughly 3.65 to 8 million productive TCRbeta reads were obtained per sample, with similar numbers across tissue types.

Using a constant-region primer together with ProtoScript II reverse transcriptase, TCR beta cDNA was made from about 500 ng of total RNA. Amplification in three nested multiplex PCR rounds with slightly modified ARM-PCR gave rise to TCR beta libraries. TRBV1-TRBV30 forward primers paired with a C-beta reverse primer were used in the first two PCR rounds, which ran around 10 cycles each. One entry per CDR3 protein, called by TCRdb with MiXCR from the multiplex PCR reads. Counted here are 310,000 or so distinct CDR3 sequences, around three fifths occurring once; the ten biggest clones make up about 17%. RNA was extracted from whole blood without cell sorting, alongside germline DNA. Trimming pared 11 bases from V and 4 bases from J, leaving 15 bases between. This CDR3 has 13 residues.

Input material: peripheral blood. This clonotype was sampled from a woman in her 30s with primary liver carcinoma and hepatitis B virus infection. V is TRBV12-3 or TRBV12-4 and J is TRBJ1-5; TRBD1 might be the D (5 bases). CDR3 DNA: TGTGCCTGTAGTTTCAGGGTAAATCAGCCCCAGCATTTT. This translates into CACSFRVNQPQHF.